This T cell receptor beta chain was recovered during a study of pediatric ulcerative colitis. Points from the study as a whole: Repertoires came from total lymphocyte DNA, so rare subsets like regulatory T cells may be missed.

About this clone itself: The antigen is not known.

From germline, CDR1 is SGHTA and CDR2 FQGNSA. The J segment lost 5 bases and the V segment lost 2 bases, leaving 4 bases of the junction unmatched. The CDR3 is 15 amino acids. Sequencing was performed with immunoSEQ multiplex PCR; in TCRdb, only in-frame clones are kept and a portion is missing. This table holds some 1,500 clones, around 90% found once. The V and J genes are TRBV7-2 and TRBJ2-1; TRBD2 matches 9 bases. Sequencing was carried out using blood. The sequence was collected from a boy aged 5-17 years with severe ulcerative colitis. The CDR3 bases are TGTGCCAGCAGCTTATCGGCTAGCGGGAACAATGAGCAGTTCTTC. This encodes CASSLSASGNNEQFF.